The T cell receptor (beta chain) under discussion was sequenced for a study of blood T cells in healthy people across ages (dated by TCRdb to about 2015). Looking at the study overall: In model experiments, template switching captured roughly one uniquely barcoded TCR beta cDNA molecule for every two T cells. Donors of different ages were randomly distributed across sequencing lanes to avoid experimental bias. Two additional independent replicas of 1 million unique cDNA reads from the same blood draw were analyzed for two donors (one aged 18 to 29 and one aged 80 or older). To track age-related changes in TCR beta repertoire diversity, the study relied on deep sequencing normalized with unique cDNA molecular identifiers. Donors were grouped into four age groups: young (average approximately 15 years), middle-aged (about 40), aged (approximately 58) and long-lived (approximately 78).

Overall results and qualifications from the work: The percentage of naive T cells measured by flow cytometry correlated strongly with observed TCR beta diversity. Conclusive comparison of naive and antigen-experienced compartments was prevented by the profiling of bulk unsorted PBMCs. Because donor CMV infection status was unknown, age-related changes in expanded clonotypes were potentially confounded. Observed TCR beta diversity per million T cells fell roughly linearly with age, and a significant reduction was already apparent by age roughly 41. The long-lived group showed more naive CD4+ T cells, fewer expanded clones and increased TCR diversity than the aged group, suggesting age selection. Estimates of total diversity based on one million sequenced T cells were regarded as lower bounds and as underestimates.

Cut back by 5 bases and 7 bases, the V and J ends lie 14 bases apart. CDR1 and CDR2 were assigned from the germline V gene as MNHEY and SVGAGI. The CDR3 numbers 13 residues from cysteine through phenylalanine. Just the 39-base CDR3 DNA is kept, in frame starting at base 1. Donors were a few dozen systemically healthy Caucasian individuals from Russia aged 6 to 90 years. Roughly 10 milliliters of peripheral blood were drawn from each donor into EDTA-treated Vacutainer tubes. Ficoll-Paque density-gradient centrifugation was used to isolate PBMCs, with at least 6 million obtained per sample. Total RNA, at least 6 micrograms per sample, was extracted from PBMCs with Trizol reagent. Naive CD45RAhigh/CD27high T cell percentages were measured by flow cytometry on a PBMC aliquot from every donor. On this clonotype itself: What this receptor recognizes is not known. Base qualities are not provided; no much larger clone lies one nucleotide away.

The library was built by means of 5' RACE. For sequencing, an Illumina HiSeq 2500 was employed. A second PCR of about 7 to 12 cycles was run with a J-beta primer mix and a sample-barcoded 5' primer. A unique molecular identifier was introduced onto each TCR beta cDNA molecule by a template-switch 5' adaptor carrying 12 random nucleotides. Each sample yielded at least 3 million CDR3-containing paired-end reads. All of the RNA was converted into first-strand cDNA using the Mint cDNA synthesis kit, with a TRBC-specific oligonucleotide serving as the primer. Following uracil-DNA glycosylase treatment, a first 18-cycle PCR with universal primers M1SS and BC2_uni_R was performed on all cDNA. In the original analysis: Each sample was normalized by randomly selecting 1 million high-quality reads, each carrying a distinct molecular identifier. Instead of being binned into consensus sequences, reads with shared molecular identifiers were discarded. MiTCR, set to a Q25 quality threshold and the strictest error-elimination algorithm, was used for CDR3 identification, clonotype clustering and error correction. A nonparametric unseen species model with Euler transformation was used to estimate lower-bound total TCR beta diversity. TCRdb passed the public sequencing reads through fastp at Q25 and MiXCR, retaining productive beta sequences. All rows with the same CDR3 protein become a single entry with the most common DNA and genes. TCRdb's processing, not the authors', yielded these V and J calls. The sample table records 600,000 or so distinct CDR3 sequences; roughly 43% of these occur just once. Roughly 25% of the sample belongs to the ten largest clones.

The source is a man aged 80 or over in good health. Material: blood. This chain is built from TRBV6-5 and TRBJ1-1, with a tentative D gene TRBD1 over 5 matching bases. The CDR3 region has the sequence CASSDGPDSEAFF. The DNA is as follows: TGTGCCAGCAGTGACGGTCCCGACAGTGAAGCTTTCTTT.